A single sample is the source of the 16 T cell receptor beta chains below, sequenced in a study of beta chain features in type 1 diabetes. Of the isolated RNA, all was reverse transcribed, and so the sequenced material was expressed TCRB transcripts. The protocol was immunoSEQ multiplex PCR, while the TCRdb copy is restricted to in-frame clones and leaves out a portion. The table has 350,000 or so clones, around a fifth seen once. The sequencing sample was made of naive CD4+ T cells from blood. These receptors were collected from a woman aged 18-35 years in good health.

The J gene is TRBJ1-4, the V gene TRBV6-6; weak D call: TRBD1 (5 bases). With 0 bases removed from V and 7 bases from J, the gap between germline ends came to 9 bases. CDR3 length equals 14 residues. Germline V gene lookup returns CDR1 MNHNY and CDR2 SVGAGI (reference sequence). CDR3 region: CASSYSGEGEKLFF. The CDR3 coding sequence is TGTGCCAGCAGTTACTCGGGGGAGGGTGAAAAACTGTTTTTT.

This clone was picked up a small number of times. This chain connects TRBV27 to TRBJ2-4; 9 nucleotides match TRBD1. Looked up from germline, CDR1 is MNHEY and CDR2 is SMNVEV (reference sequence). CDR3 size: 15 residues. The V gene end was trimmed by 5 bases and the J gene end by 4 bases; junction bases not matched to a gene: 6. CDR3 in DNA: TGTGCCAGCAGTCCCCGGGACAGGGAAAAAAACATTCAGTACTTC. Translated: CASSPRDREKNIQYF.

The V gene is TRBV9, the J gene TRBJ2-6; TRBD1 matches at 7 bases. Germline CDR1 is SGDLS and CDR2 is YYNGEE. Germline trimming cut 0 bases from V and 0 bases from J; bases unmatched to any gene: 3. This CDR3 spans 17 amino acids. CDR3 nucleotides: TGTGCCAGCAGCGTAGCGTCAGGGGGCTCTGGGGCCAACGTCCTGACTTTC. It yields the protein CASSVASGGSGANVLTF.

This chain connects TRBV4-1 to TRBJ2-7; D remains ambiguous. V lost 4 bases and J 3 bases, leaving 22 bases between the germline ends. This CDR3 contains 17 residues. Germline assignment: CDR1 MGHRA and CDR2 YSYEKL. The CDR3 region is CASSPILVGLALYEQYF. The CDR3 DNA reads as TGCGCCAGCAGCCCCATTCTGGTCGGGTTGGCTCTCTACGAGCAGTACTTC.

This clone was detected only a few times. V usage is TRBV6-5 and J usage is TRBJ2-5; D is uncertain. Trimming removed 0 bases from V and 3 bases from J, with 5 bases in between. The CDR3 has 13 amino acids. Germline values: CDR1 MNHEY, CDR2 SVGAGI. The CDR3 loop reads CASSYSSKETQYF. CDR3 coding DNA: TGTGCCAGCAGTTACTCGTCTAAAGAGACCCAGTACTTC.

This clone was seen a few times. V and J are TRBV5-6 and TRBJ1-1; D not resolved. The V and J ends lost 0 bases and 1 base respectively, with 7 bases between them. The germline V gene has CDR1 SGHDT and CDR2 YYEEEE. This CDR3 comprises 14 residues. The CDR3 DNA is TGTGCCAGCAGCTTGGGCGCGTCGAACACTGAAGCTTTCTTT. This translates into CASSLGASNTEAFF.

The chain recombines TRBV7-2 with TRBJ2-5; the match to TRBD2 covers 9 bases. V lost 1 base, J lost 2 bases, and 5 bases stayed unmatched. CDR1 SGHTA and CDR2 FQGNSA come from the germline V gene. CDR3 length equals 16 residues. CDR3 nucleotide sequence: TGTGCCAGCAGCTTAGGCCTAGCGGGGATACAAGAGACCCAGTACTTC. This gives the protein CASSLGLAGIQETQYF.

J is TRBJ2-3 and V is TRBV19, with D maybe TRBD2 (5 bases). V dropped 6 bases and J dropped 7 bases, with 14 bases sitting between them. Germline V gene lookup returns CDR1 LNHDA and CDR2 SQIVND (reference sequence). The length of the CDR3 is 13 residues. CDR3 residues: CASSPTLGNTQYF. The CDR3 region has the DNA TGTGCCAGTAGCCCTACACTAGGGAATACGCAGTATTTT.

A few counts support this clone. The genes are TRBV29-1 and TRBJ2-5; D is perhaps TRBD1 (6 bases). The closer fit of TRBJ2-7 to the DNA end suggests the J call may be wrong. The length of the CDR3 is 15 residues. CDR1 is SQVTM, CDR2 ANQGSEA, per germline. Written as DNA, the CDR3 is TGCAGCGTTGAAGCGGGGACATTGAGCTCCTACGAGCAGTACTTC. It yields the protein CSVEAGTLSSYEQYF.

V usage is TRBV9 and J usage is TRBJ2-1; 7 nucleotides line up with TRBD1. This CDR3 contains 14 residues. With V trimmed by 3 bases and J by 4 bases, 4 bases remained unmatched. Germline V gene lookup returns CDR1 SGDLS and CDR2 YYNGEE. The CDR3 nucleotides read TGTGCCAGCAGCGGCAGGACAGGTTACAATGAGCAGTTCTTC. Protein sequence: CASSGRTGYNEQFF.

The chain combines TRBV11-2 with TRBJ2-3; D unresolved. V was clipped by 5 bases and J by 0 bases, with 9 bases between them. This CDR3 comprises 14 residues. From germline, CDR1 is SGHAT and CDR2 FQNNGV. The CDR3 region is CASSSSPSTDTQYF. The CDR3 DNA reads TGTGCCAGCAGCAGTAGCCCTAGCACAGATACGCAGTATTTT.

In the case of this clone: This sample includes further DNA sequences coding for the same CDR3. V is TRBV7-8 and J is TRBJ1-5; TRBD1 matches at 11 bases. The CDR3 length is 15 residues. V shed 5 bases, J shed 4 bases, and the junction held 4 bases outside the gene matches. CDR1 and CDR2 (germline): SGHVS, FQNEAQ. CDR3 protein: CASSLRDRGNQPQHF. As DNA, the CDR3 is TGTGCCAGCAGCCTTAGGGACAGGGGGAATCAGCCCCAGCATTTT.

V is TRBV5-4 and J is TRBJ1-1; no definite D call. The V end was cut by 1 base, the J end by 3 bases, with 13 bases between. This CDR3 is 15 amino acids long. Germline V lookup: CDR1 SGHNT, CDR2 YYREEE (reference sequence). Here the CDR3 reads CASSLSSNGYTEAFF. The CDR3 region has the DNA TGTGCCAGCAGCTTGTCCTCGAACGGTTACACTGAAGCTTTCTTT.

The J gene is TRBJ2-5, the V gene TRBV30; D unclear. Germline V gene data show CDR1 as GTSNPN and CDR2 as SVGIG (reference sequence). The CDR3 runs to 12 residues. V lost 0 bases, J lost 5 bases, and 7 bases lay in between. The CDR3 region is CAWSVGPETQYF. In DNA, the CDR3 is TGTGCCTGGAGTGTTGGGCCGGAGACCCAGTACTTC.

This clone was counted a few times. The rearrangement joins TRBV29-1 to TRBJ1-1; D perhaps matches TRBD1 (6 bases). Deletions cut 3 bases from V and 3 bases from J, with 17 bases between. This CDR3 contains 15 residues. Germline lookup yields CDR1 SQVTM and CDR2 ANQGSEA. This CDR3 reads CSVDRQGSPDTEAFF. The DNA of the CDR3 is TGCAGCGTTGATCGGCAGGGGTCGCCCGACACTGAAGCTTTCTTT.

This CDR3 is CAWMGGPNTEAFF. Here the CDR3 DNA reads TGTGCCTGGATGGGAGGGCCTAACACTGAAGCTTTCTTT. The rearrangement joins TRBV30 to TRBJ1-1; the D is unclear. Germline V gene lookup returns CDR1 GTSNPN and CDR2 SVGIG (reference sequence). V gave up 4 bases and J gave up 2 bases, with 11 bases separating them. The CDR3 length is 13 residues.